The present T cell receptor beta chain was sequenced within a study of T cells in Graves' hyperthyroidism and ophthalmopathy. Whole-study context: The initial diagnosis was the point when peripheral blood was collected, ahead of any treatment.

RNA transcripts were the template for amplifying TCR beta CDR3 regions. The TCR CDR3 first-round RT-PCR relied on the HTBI primer set. TCRdb recomputed calls from the multiplex PCR reads with MiXCR, one row per CDR3 protein. The table records 240,000 or so distinct CDR3 sequences, about 15% of them present only once. Per germline, CDR1 SQVTM and CDR2 ANQGSEA. The CDR3 has 16 amino acids. Unmatched junction bases numbered 12, after V lost 5 bases and J lost 2 bases. Study-wide results and limits: Ophthalmopathy was identified by the model a median roughly 6.5 months ahead of onset. Most clonotypes that expanded in the thyroid above 0.001 also showed up in blood.

Every diagnosis used clinical symptoms, serum thyroxine and TRAb, thyroid ultrasound and orbital computed tomography. This clonotype was counted at least ten times. Its antigen is currently unknown. The sequenced sample was blood. This chain uses TRBV29-1 with TRBJ1-2, with 9 bases matching TRBD1. The sequence was obtained from a woman aged 18-29 years with Graves' ophthalmopathy. Written as DNA, the CDR3 is TGCAGCGTTTCCAAGTTCCGACAGGGGGGAAACTATGGCTACACCTTC. Protein product: CSVSKFRQGGNYGYTF.